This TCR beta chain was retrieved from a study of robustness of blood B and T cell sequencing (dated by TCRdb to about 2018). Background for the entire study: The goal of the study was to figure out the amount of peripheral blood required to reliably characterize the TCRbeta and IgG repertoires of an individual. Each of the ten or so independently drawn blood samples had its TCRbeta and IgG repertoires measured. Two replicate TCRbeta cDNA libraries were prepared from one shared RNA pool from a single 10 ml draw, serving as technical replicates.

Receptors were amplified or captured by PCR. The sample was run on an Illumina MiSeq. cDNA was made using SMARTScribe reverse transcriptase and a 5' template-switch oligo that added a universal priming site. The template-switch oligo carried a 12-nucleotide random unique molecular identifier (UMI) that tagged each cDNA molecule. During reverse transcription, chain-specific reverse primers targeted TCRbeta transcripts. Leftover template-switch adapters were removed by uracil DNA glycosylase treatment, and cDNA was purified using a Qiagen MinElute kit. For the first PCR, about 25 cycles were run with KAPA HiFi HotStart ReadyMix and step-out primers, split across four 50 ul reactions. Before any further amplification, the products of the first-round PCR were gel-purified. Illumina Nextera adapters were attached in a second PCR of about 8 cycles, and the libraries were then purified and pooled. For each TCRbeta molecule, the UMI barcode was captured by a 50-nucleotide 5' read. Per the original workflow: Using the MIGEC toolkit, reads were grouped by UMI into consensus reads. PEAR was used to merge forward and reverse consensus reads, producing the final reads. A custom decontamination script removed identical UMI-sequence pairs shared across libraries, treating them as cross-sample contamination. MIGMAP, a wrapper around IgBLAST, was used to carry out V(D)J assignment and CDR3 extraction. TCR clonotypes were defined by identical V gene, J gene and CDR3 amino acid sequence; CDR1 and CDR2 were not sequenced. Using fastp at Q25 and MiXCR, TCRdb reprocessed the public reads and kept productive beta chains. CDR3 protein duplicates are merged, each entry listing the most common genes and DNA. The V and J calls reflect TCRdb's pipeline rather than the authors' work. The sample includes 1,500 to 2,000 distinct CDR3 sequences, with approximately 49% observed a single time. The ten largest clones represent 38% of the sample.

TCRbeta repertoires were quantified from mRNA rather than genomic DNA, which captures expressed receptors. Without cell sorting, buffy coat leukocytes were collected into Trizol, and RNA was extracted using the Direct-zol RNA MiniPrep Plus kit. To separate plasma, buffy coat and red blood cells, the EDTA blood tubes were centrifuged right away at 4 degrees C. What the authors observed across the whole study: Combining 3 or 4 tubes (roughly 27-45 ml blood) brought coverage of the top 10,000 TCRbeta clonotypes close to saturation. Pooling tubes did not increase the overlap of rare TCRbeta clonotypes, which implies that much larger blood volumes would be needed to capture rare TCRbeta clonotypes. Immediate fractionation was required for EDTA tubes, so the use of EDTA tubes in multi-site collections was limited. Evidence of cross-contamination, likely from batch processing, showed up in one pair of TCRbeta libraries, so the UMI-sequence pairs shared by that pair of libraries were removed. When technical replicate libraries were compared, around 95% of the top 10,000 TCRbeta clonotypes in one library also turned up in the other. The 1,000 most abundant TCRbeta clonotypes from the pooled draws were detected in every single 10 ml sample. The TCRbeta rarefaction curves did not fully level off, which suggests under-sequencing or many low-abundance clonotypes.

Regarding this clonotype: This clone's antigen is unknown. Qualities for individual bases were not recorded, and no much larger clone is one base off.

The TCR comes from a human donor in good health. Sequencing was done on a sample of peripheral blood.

In nucleotides, the sequence is TGCGCCAGCAGCTTGGGTATGGATTTGAACACTGAAGCTTTCTTT. The translation is CASSLGMDLNTEAFF. The chain is made from TRBV5-1 and TRBJ1-1; no confident D gene assignment can be made. The CDR3 runs 15 residues from the cysteine to the phenylalanine. The retained sequence is limited to the CDR3, 45 bases, with the frame set at the first base. According to the germline V gene, CDR1 reads SGHRS and CDR2 reads YFSETQ. Trimming removed 0 bases from V and 0 bases from J, leaving 9 bases between the germline ends.